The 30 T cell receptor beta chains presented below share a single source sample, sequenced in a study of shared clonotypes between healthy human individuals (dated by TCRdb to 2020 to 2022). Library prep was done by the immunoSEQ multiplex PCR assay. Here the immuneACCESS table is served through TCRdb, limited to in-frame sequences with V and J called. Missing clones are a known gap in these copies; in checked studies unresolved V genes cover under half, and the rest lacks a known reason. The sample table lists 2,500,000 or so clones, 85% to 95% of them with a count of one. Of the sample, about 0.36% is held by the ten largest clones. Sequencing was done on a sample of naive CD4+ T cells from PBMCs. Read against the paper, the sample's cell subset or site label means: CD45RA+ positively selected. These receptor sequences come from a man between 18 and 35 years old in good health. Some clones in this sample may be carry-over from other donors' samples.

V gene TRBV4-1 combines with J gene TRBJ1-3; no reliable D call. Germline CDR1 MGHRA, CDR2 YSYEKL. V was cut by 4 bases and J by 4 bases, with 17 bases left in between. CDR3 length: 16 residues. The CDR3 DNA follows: TGCGCCAGCAGCCCCCATACTATTCAGGCCGGAAACACCATATATTTT. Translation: CASSPHTIQAGNTIYF.

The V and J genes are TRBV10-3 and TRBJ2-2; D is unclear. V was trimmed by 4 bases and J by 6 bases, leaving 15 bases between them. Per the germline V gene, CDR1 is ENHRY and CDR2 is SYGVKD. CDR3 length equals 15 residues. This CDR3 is CAISVLRVSAGELFF. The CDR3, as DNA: TGTGCCATCAGTGTCCTCCGGGTAAGCGCCGGGGAGCTGTTTTTT.

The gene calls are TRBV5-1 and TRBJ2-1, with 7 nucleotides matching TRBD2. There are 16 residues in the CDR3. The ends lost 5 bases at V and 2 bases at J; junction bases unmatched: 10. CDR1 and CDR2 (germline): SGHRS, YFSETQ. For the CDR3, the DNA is TGCGCCAGCAGTAACCAGCGGGGAGGGGCCTACAATGAGCAGTTCTTC. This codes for CASSNQRGGAYNEQFF.

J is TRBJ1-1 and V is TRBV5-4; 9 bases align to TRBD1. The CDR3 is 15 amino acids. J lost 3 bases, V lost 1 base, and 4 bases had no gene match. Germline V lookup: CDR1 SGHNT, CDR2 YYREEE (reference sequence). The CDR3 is CASSLTGGYDTEAFF. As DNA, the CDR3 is TGTGCCAGCAGCTTGACAGGGGGCTACGACACTGAAGCTTTCTTT.

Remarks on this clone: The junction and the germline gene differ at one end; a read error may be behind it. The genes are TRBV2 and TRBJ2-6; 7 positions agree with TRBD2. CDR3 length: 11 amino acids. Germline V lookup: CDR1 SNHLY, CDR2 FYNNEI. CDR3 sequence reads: CASSERGGLGF. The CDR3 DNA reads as TGTGCCAGCAGTGAACGGGGCGGACTAGGTTTC.

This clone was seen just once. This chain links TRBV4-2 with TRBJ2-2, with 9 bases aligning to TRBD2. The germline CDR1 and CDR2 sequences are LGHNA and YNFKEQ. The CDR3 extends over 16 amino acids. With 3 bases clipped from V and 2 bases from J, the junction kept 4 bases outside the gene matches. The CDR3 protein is CASSQQTSGNTGELFF. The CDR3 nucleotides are TGTGCCAGCAGCCAGCAGACTAGCGGTAACACCGGGGAGCTGTTTTTT.

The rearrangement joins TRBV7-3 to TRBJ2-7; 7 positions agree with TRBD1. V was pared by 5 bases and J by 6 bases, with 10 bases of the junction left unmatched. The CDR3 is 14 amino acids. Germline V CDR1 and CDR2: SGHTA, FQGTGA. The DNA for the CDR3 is TGTGCCAGCAGCCATCCCGGGACAGACTCCGAGCAGTACTTC. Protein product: CASSHPGTDSEQYF.

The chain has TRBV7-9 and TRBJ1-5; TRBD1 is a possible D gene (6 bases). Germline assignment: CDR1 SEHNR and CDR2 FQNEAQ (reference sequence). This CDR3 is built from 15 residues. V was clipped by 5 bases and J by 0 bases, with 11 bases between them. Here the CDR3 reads CASSNPTGSNQPQHF. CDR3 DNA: TGTGCCAGCAGCAACCCGACAGGTAGCAATCAGCCCCAGCATTTT.

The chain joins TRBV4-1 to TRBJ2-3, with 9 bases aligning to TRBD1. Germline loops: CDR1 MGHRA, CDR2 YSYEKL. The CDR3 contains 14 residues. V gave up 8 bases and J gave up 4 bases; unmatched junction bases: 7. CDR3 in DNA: TGCGCCAGCCGACAAACAGGGGGCCCAGATACGCAGTATTTT. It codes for CASRQTGGPDTQYF.

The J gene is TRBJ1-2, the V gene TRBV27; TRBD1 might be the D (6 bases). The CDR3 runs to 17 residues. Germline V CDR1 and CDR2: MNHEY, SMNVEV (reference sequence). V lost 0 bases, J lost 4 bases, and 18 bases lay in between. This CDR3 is CASSLSGLGRGRYGYTF. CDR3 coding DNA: TGTGCCAGCAGTTTATCGGGCCTGGGCAGGGGCCGCTATGGCTACACCTTC.

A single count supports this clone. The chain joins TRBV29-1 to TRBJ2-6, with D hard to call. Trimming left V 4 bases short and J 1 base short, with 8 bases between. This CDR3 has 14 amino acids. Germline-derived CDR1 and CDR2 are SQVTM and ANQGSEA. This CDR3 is CSVAVVSGANVLTF. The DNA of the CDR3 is TGCAGCGTTGCGGTGGTGTCTGGGGCCAACGTCCTGACTTTC.

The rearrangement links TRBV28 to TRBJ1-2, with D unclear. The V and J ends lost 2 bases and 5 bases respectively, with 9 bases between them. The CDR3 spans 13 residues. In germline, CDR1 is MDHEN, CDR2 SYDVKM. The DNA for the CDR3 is TGTGCCAGCAGTTTAAGTTCTGAATATGGCTACACCTTC. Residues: CASSLSSEYGYTF.

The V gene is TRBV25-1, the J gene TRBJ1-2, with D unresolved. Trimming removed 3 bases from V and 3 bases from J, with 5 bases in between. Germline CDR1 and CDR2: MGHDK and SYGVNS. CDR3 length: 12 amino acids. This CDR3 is CASSEGYYGYTF. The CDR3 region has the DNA TGTGCCAGCAGTGAGGGGTACTATGGCTACACCTTC.

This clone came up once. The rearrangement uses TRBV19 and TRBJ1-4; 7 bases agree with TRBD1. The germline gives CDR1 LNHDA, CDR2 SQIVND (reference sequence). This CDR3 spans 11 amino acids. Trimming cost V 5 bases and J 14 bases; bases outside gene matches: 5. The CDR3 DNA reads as TGTGCCAGTAGTGCCGGGACAGAGCTGTTTTTT. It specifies CASSAGTELFF.

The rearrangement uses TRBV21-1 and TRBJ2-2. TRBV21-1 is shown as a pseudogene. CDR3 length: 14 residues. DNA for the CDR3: TGTGCCAGCAGCTCCCGGGGGCGGACCGGGGAGCTGTTTTTT. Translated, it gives CASSSRGRTGELFF.

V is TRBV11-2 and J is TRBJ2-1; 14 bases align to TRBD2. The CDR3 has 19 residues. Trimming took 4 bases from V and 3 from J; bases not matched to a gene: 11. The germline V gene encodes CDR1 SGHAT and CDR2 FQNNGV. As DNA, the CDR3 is TGTGCCAGCAGCTCCGGGACTAGCGGGAGTGGCGGCTTCTACAATGAGCAGTTCTTC. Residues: CASSSGTSGSGGFYNEQFF.

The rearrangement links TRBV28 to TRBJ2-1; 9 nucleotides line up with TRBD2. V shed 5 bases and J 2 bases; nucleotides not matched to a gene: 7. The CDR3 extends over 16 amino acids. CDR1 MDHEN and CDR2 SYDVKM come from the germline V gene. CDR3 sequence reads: CASSPLAGVAYNEQFF. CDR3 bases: TGTGCCAGCAGTCCCTTAGCGGGAGTGGCCTACAATGAGCAGTTCTTC.

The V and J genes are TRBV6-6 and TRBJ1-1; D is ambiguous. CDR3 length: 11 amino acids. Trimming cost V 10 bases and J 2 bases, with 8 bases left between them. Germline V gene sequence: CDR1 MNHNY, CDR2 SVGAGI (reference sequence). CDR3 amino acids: CATTGNTEAFF. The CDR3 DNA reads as TGTGCCACCACCGGAAACACTGAAGCTTTCTTT.

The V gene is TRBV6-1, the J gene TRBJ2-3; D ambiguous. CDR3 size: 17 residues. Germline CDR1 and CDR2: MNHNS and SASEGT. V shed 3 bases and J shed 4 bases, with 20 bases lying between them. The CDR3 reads CASSDPQLLVVADTQYF. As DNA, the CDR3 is TGTGCCAGCAGTGATCCGCAGCTCCTAGTTGTAGCAGATACGCAGTATTTT.

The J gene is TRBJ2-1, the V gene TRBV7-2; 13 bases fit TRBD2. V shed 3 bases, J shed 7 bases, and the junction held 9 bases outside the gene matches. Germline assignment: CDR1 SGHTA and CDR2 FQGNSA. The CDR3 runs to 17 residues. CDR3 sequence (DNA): TGTGCCAGCAGCTTTAATACGGGACTAGCGGGATGGAATGAGCAGTTCTTC. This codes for CASSFNTGLAGWNEQFF.

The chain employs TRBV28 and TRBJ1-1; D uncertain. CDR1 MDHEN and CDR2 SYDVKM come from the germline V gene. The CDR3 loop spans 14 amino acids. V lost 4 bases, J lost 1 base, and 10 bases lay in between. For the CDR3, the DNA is TGTGCCAGCAGTTCGAATCGGGGGAACACTGAAGCTTTCTTT. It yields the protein CASSSNRGNTEAFF.

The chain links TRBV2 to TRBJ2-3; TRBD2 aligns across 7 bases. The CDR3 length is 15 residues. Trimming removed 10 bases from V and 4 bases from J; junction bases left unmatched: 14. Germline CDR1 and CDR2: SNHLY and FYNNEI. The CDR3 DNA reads TGTGCCACCCTAGGGCAAGCGGGATACGCAGATACGCAGTATTTT. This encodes CATLGQAGYADTQYF.

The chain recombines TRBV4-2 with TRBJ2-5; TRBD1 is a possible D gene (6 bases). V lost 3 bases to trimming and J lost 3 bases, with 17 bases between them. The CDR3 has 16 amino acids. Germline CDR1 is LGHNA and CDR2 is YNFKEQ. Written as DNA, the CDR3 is TGTGCCAGCAGCCACCCCGGCTCCAGGACAGAAGAGACCCAGTACTTC. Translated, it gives CASSHPGSRTEETQYF.

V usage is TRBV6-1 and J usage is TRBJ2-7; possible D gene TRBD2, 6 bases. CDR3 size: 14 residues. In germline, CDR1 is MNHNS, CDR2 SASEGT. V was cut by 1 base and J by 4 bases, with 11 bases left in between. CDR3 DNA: TGTGCCAGCAGTGAAGTGTCAGGGAGGTACGAGCAGTACTTC. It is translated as CASSEVSGRYEQYF.

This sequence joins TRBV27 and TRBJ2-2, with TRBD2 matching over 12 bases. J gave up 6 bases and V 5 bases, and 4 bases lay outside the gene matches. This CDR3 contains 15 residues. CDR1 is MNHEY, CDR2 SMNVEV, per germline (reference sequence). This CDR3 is CASSTRLAGAGELFF. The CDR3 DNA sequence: TGTGCCAGCAGTACCCGACTAGCGGGGGCCGGGGAGCTGTTTTTT.

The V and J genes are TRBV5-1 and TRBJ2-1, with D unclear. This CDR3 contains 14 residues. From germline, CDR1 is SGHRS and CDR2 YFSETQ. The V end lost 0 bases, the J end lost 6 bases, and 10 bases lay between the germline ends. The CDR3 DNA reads TGCGCCAGCAGCTTGGACCAGGCCCTCAATGAGCAGTTCTTC. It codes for CASSLDQALNEQFF. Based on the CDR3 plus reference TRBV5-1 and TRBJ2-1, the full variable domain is KAGVTQTPRYLIKTRGQQVTLSCSPISGHRSVSWYQQTPGQGLQFLFEYFSETQRNKGNFPGRFSGRQFSNSRSEMNVSTLELGDSALYLCASSLDQALNEQFFGPGTRLTVL.

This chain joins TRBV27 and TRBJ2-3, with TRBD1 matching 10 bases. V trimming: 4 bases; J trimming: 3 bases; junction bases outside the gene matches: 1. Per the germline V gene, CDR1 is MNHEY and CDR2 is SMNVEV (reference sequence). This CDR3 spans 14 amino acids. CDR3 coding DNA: TGTGCCAGCAGTTGGGACAGGGGAACAGATACGCAGTATTTT. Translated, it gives CASSWDRGTDTQYF.

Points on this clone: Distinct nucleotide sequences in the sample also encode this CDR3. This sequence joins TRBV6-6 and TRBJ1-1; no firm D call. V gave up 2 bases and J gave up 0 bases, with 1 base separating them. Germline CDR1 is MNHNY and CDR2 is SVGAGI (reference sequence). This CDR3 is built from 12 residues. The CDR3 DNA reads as TGTGCCAGCAGTTACATGAACACTGAAGCTTTCTTT. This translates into CASSYMNTEAFF.

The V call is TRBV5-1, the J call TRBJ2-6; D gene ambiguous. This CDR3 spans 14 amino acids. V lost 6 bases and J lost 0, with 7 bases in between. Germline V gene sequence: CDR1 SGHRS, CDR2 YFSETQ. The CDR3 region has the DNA TGCGCCAGCAAAGCTCTCTCTGGGGCCAACGTCCTGACTTTC. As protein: CASKALSGANVLTF.

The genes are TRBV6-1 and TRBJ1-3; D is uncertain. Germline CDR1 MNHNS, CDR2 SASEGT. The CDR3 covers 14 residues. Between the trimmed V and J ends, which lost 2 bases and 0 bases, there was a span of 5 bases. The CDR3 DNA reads TGTGCCAGCAGTGAACAGTTCTCTGGAAACACCATATATTTT. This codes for CASSEQFSGNTIYF.